What follows are 9 T cell receptor beta chains derived from one specimen sequenced in a study of naive and memory T cell subsets. TCR cDNA received a 3' ligated oligonucleotide that carried a UMI. The SP2 primer and nested alpha and beta constant region primers amplified ligated cDNA in four rounds. TCRdb used MiXCR to reprocess the 5' RACE reads, holding one entry per CDR3 protein. The data show approximately 32,000 distinct CDR3 sequences, about a sixth seen once. The origin of the receptors is a female donor in good health.

This clonotype has more than one count but fewer than ten. The genes are TRBV7-9 and TRBJ2-7, with D maybe TRBD1 (7 bases). Germline-derived CDR1 and CDR2 are SEHNR and FQNEAQ (reference sequence). Trimming took off 11 bases at V and 4 bases at J, with 15 bases between the two ends. The CDR3 runs 12 residues. CDR3 DNA: TGTGCCGGCGGGACAGAGGCGTACGAGCAGTACTTC. Protein sequence: CAGGTEAYEQYF.

Only a few counts were recorded for this clonotype. The CDR3 reads CASSDNSGANVLTF. As DNA, the CDR3 is TGTGCCAGCAGTGACAACTCTGGGGCCAACGTCCTGACTTTC. The chain links TRBV6-1 to TRBJ2-6, with D uncertain. CDR3 length: 14 amino acids. Germline loops: CDR1 MNHNS, CDR2 SASEGT. V was cut by 3 bases and J by 0 bases, with 3 bases left in between.

This chain joins TRBV12-3 or TRBV12-4 and TRBJ1-4; 8 nucleotides line up with TRBD1. This CDR3 has 12 amino acids. The J segment lost 8 bases and the V segment lost 8 bases, leaving 4 bases of the junction unmatched. This CDR3 reads CASWDRTEKLFF. DNA of the CDR3: TGTGCCAGCTGGGACAGGACAGAAAAACTGTTTTTT.

This clonotype was seen a handful of times. The rearrangement links TRBV6-6 to TRBJ1-1, with 9 bases aligning to TRBD1. CDR3 length: 14 residues. From germline, CDR1 is MNHNY and CDR2 SVGAGI (reference sequence). J was trimmed by 7 bases and V by 7 bases; bases with no gene match: 10. The CDR3 protein is CASNQPGQGIEAFF. DNA of the CDR3: TGTGCCAGCAACCAACCGGGACAGGGAATTGAAGCTTTCTTT.

The V and J genes are TRBV5-5 and TRBJ2-7; TRBD1 is a possible D gene (5 bases). Germline values: CDR1 SGHKS, CDR2 YYEKEE (reference sequence). This CDR3 contains 15 residues. The V end was cut by 4 bases, the J end by 2 bases, with 16 bases between. CDR3 DNA sequence: TGTGCCAGCAGCCAGTCCGGACACGGTGCCTACGAGCAGTACTTC. This encodes CASSQSGHGAYEQYF.

The V and J genes are TRBV6-2 or TRBV6-3 and TRBJ2-3; 7 bases map to TRBD2. The germline V gene encodes CDR1 MNHEY and CDR2 SVGEGT. The J segment lost 6 bases and the V segment lost 8 bases, leaving 14 bases of the junction unmatched. CDR3 length equals 15 residues. The CDR3 here is CASRKWGGTRDTQYF. The DNA of the CDR3 is TGTGCCAGCCGGAAATGGGGGGGGACGCGGGATACGCAGTATTTT.

In this sample, this clonotype turned up many times. The chain couples TRBV9 to TRBJ2-1, with no clear D. The CDR3 totals 13 residues. V gave up 0 bases and J gave up 4 bases, with 5 bases separating them. Germline CDR1 reads SGDLS; CDR2 reads YYNGEE. CDR3 coding DNA: TGTGCCAGCAGCGTAGGGCGGTACAATGAGCAGTTCTTC. It encodes CASSVGRYNEQFF.

This clonotype showed up many times. The rearrangement links TRBV20-1 to TRBJ2-1, with D uncertain. Germline V gives CDR1 DFQATT, CDR2 SNEGSKA (reference sequence). With 1 base removed from V and 5 bases from J, the gap between germline ends came to 6 bases. This CDR3 is 12 amino acids long. The CDR3: CSARVFNNEQFF. The CDR3 region has the DNA TGCAGTGCTAGAGTGTTTAACAATGAGCAGTTCTTC.

The chain couples TRBV29-1 to TRBJ1-2, with 7 bases fitting TRBD1. Germline CDR1 SQVTM, CDR2 ANQGSEA. This CDR3 has 13 amino acids. The J segment lost 13 bases and the V segment lost 2 bases, leaving 13 bases of the junction unmatched. As DNA, the CDR3 is TGCAGCGTTGAAAAGGGAGCGAGGGGGCTGATCACCTTC. As protein: CSVEKGARGLITF.